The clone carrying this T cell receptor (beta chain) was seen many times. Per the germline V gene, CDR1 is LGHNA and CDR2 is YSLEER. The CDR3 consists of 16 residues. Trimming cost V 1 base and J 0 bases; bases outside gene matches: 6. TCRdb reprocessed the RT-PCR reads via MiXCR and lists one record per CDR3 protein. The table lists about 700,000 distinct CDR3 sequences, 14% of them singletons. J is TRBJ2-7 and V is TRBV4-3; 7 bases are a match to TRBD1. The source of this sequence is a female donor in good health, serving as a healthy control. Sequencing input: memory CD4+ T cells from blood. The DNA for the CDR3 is TGCGCCAGCAGCCAAGGTATCCACAGGGGCTCCTACGAGCAGTACTTC. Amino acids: CASSQGIHRGSYEQYF.